This paragraph covers one TCR beta chain sequence. Its target is unknown. Compared with germline, one end of the junction differs, possibly owing to a read error. The data originate from a study of CD8 T cells in Susac syndrome. Whole-study results and caveats: Regarding the TCR sequencing and HLA analysis, the study admitted that a relatively small number of individuals were involved.

It was with random hexamers that 0.5 to 1 ug RNA was reverse transcribed. Amplification of TCR beta CDR3 used immunoSEQ multiplex PCR across 54 Vbeta and 13 Jbeta. TCRdb ran MiXCR on the immunoSEQ multiplex PCR reads and lists one entry per CDR3 protein. The sample lists approximately 150,000 distinct CDR3 sequences, approximately 79% occurring once. Germline V lookup: CDR1 SGHDT, CDR2 YYEEEE. The CDR3 loop spans 18 amino acids. The sample was CD8+ T cells from PBMCs. V gene TRBV5-6 combines with J gene TRBJ1-1, with D possibly matching TRBD1 (6 bases). The source is a human donor with multiple sclerosis. The CDR3 loop reads CASSPKVGAGGLNTEVFF. In DNA, the CDR3 is TGTGCCAGCAGCCCGAAAGTAGGGGCCGGGGGGCTCAACACTGAAGTTTTCTTT.